This entry is about one T cell receptor (beta chain). Its antigen is unknown. The split of CD4+ cells yielded CD45RA+ naive and CD45RA-negative memory subsets. The data stem from a study of shared clonotypes between healthy human individuals. Study observations and caveats: Memory subsets generally showed lower estimated richness than naive subsets. Sequencing depth was a factor that was expected to affect clonotype sharing among donors.

For sorted subsets, approximately 200 ng DNA per replicate equaled around 28,000 T cell genomes. Repertoires were generated with immunoSEQ multiplex PCR, while TCRdb's copy carries only in-frame clones and drops some. The profile shows approximately 740,000 clones, approximately 79% of them singletons. The CDR3 sequence is 13 residues long. Germline values: CDR1 SGHNT, CDR2 YYREEE (reference sequence). V was pared by 6 bases and J by 2 bases, with 12 bases between. The material sequenced was memory CD4+ T cells sorted from blood. Subset denoted: CD45RA-negative fraction. The V gene is TRBV5-4, the J gene TRBJ2-7; D might be TRBD2 (6 bases). This TCR came from a woman aged 30 to 39 in good health. This CDR3 is CASIMTSTYEQYF. The CDR3 nucleotides read TGTGCCAGCATTATGACTAGTACCTACGAGCAGTACTTC.